The following is a TCR beta chain sequence with its context. The antigen remains unidentified. The record originates from a study of CD8+ T cells in alopecia areata. Study information: A regimen of oral tofacitinib, 5 to 10 mg twice daily, was given to treated patients. Dosing spanned 6 to 18 months on tofacitinib, then 6 months off drug.

The sequencing template was cDNA reverse transcribed from extracted RNA. Here immunoSEQ multiplex PCR was the method, and the copy in TCRdb shows in-frame clones only, minus some. The sample has 80,000 to 100,000 clones; 35% to 45% are singletons. The CDR3 contains 14 residues. The J segment lost 9 bases and the V segment lost 6 bases, leaving 8 bases of the junction unmatched. Germline assignment: CDR1 SGHTA and CDR2 FQGNSA. General observations from the study: Scalp samples also yield sequences from resident alphabeta T cells of normal skin.

Sequences were obtained from CD4+ T cells sorted from blood. The sequence was obtained from a human donor with alopecia areata. The chain combines TRBV7-2 with TRBJ1-6; 7 positions agree with TRBD1. CDR3 protein: CASRSGTDSSPLHF. CDR3 in DNA: TGTGCCAGCAGGTCCGGGACAGATTCTTCACCCCTCCACTTT.